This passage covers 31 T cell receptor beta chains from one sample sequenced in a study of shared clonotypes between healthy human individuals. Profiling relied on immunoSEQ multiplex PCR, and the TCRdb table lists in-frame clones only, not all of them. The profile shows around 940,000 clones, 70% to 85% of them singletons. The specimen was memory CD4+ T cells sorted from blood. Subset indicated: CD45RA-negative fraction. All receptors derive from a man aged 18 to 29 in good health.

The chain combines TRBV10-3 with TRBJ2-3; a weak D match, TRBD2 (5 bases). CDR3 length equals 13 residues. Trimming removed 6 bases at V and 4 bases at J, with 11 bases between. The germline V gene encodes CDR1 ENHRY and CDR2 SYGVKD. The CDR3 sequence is CAIRGDGADTQYF. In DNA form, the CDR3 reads TGTGCCATCAGGGGAGACGGGGCAGATACGCAGTATTTT.

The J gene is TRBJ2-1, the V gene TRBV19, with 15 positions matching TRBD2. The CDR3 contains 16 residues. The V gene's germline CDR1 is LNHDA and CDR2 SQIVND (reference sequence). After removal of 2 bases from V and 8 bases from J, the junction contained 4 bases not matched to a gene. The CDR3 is CASSIRTSGRAYEQFF. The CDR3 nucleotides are TGTGCCAGTAGTATAAGGACTAGCGGGAGGGCCTATGAGCAGTTCTTC.

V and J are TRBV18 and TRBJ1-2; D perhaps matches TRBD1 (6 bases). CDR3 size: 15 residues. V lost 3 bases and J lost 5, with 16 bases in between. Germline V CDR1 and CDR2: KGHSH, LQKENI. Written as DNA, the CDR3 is TGTGCCAGCTCACCGGACAGCCGGGAGGGATATGGCTACACCTTC. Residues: CASSPDSREGYGYTF.

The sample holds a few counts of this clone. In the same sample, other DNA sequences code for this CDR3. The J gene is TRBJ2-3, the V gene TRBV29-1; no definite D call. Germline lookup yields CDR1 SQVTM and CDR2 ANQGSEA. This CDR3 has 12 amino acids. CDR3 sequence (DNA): TGCAGTGTCGAAGGTGGGACAGATACGCAGTATTTT. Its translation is CSVEGGTDTQYF.

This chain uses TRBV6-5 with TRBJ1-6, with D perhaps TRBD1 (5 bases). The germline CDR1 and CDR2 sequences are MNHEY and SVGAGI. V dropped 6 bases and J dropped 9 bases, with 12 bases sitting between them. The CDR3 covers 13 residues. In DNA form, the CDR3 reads TGTGCCAGCAGGGGCGGGGGAAGTTCACCCCTCCACTTT. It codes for CASRGGGSSPLHF.

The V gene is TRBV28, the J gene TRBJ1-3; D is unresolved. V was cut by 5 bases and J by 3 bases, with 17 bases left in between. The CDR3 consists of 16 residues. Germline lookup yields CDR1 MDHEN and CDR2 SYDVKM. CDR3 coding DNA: TGTGCCAGCAGTCCCCCCGCAGGCACGAGTGGAAACACCATATATTTT. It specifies CASSPPAGTSGNTIYF.

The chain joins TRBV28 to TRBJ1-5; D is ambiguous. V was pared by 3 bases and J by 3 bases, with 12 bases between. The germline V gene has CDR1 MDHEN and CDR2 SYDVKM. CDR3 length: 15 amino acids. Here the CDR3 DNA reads TGTGCCAGCAGTTTTAAGGCCGTCCCCAATCAGCCCCAGCATTTT. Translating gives CASSFKAVPNQPQHF.

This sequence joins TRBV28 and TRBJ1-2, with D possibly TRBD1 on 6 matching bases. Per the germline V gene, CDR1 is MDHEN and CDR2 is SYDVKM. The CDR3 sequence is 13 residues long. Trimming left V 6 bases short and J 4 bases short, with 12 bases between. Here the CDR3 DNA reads TGTGCCAGCAGCCCGTTCAGGGGCTATGGCTACACCTTC. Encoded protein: CASSPFRGYGYTF.

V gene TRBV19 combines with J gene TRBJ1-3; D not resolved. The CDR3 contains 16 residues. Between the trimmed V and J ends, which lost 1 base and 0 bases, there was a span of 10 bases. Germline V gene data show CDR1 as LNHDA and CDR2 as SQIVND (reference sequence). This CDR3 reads CASSIGWQDSGNTIYF. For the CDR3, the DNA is TGTGCCAGTAGTATAGGATGGCAGGACTCTGGAAACACCATATATTTT.

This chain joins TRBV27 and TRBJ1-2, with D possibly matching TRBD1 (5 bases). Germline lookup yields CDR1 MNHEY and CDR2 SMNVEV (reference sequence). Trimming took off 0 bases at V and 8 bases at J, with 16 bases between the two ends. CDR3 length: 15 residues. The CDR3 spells CASSLSWHPWGGYTF. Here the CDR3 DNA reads TGTGCCAGCAGTTTATCGTGGCACCCCTGGGGCGGCTACACCTTC.

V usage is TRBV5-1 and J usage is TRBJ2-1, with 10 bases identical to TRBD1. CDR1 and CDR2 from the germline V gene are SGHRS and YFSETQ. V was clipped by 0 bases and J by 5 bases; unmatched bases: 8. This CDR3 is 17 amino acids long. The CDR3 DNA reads TGCGCCAGCAGCTTGGCAACTTGGGACAGGGGACACAATGAGCAGTTCTTC. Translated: CASSLATWDRGHNEQFF.

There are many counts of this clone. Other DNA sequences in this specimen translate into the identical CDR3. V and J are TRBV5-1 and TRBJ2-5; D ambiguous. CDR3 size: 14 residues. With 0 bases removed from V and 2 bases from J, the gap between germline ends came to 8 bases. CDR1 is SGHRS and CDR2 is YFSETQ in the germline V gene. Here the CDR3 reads CASSLGQAQETQYF. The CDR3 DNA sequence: TGCGCCAGCAGCTTGGGGCAGGCTCAAGAGACCCAGTACTTC.

The CDR3, as DNA: TGTGCCAGCTCACCCACCCCGCAGGGACAGGGCCAAGAGACCCAGTACTTC. Translation: CASSPTPQGQGQETQYF. V usage is TRBV18 and J usage is TRBJ2-5, with 9 bases fitting TRBD1. Germline trimming cut 3 bases from V and 1 base from J; bases unmatched to any gene: 9. Germline CDR1 and CDR2: KGHSH and LQKENI. There are 17 residues in the CDR3.

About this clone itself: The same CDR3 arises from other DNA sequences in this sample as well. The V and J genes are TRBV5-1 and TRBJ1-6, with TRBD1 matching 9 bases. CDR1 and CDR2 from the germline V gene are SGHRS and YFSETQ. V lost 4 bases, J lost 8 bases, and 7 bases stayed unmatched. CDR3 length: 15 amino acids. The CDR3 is CASSLRDREDSPLHF. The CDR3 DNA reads TGCGCCAGCAGCCTCAGGGACAGGGAAGATTCACCCCTCCACTTT.

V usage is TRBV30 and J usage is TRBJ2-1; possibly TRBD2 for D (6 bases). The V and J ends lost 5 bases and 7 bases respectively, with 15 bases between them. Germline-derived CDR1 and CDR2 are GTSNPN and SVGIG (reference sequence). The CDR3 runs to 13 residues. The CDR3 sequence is CAWWRVPENEQFF. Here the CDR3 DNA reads TGTGCCTGGTGGAGGGTACCTGAAAATGAGCAGTTCTTC.

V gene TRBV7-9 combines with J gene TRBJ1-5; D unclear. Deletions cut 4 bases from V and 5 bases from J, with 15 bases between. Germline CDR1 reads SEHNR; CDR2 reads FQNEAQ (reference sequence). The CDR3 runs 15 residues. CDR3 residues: CASSSDGLSDQPQHF. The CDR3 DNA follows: TGTGCCAGCAGCTCGGACGGGCTTTCGGATCAGCCCCAGCATTTT. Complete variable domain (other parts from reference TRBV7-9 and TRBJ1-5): DTGVSQNPRHKITKRGQNVTFRCDPISEHNRLYWYRQTLGQGPEFLTYFQNEAQLEKSRLLSDRFSAERPKGSFSTLEIQRTEQGDSAMYLCASSSDGLSDQPQHFGDGTRLSIL.

The CDR3 protein is CASTGTVGEAFF. The CDR3 DNA follows: TGTGCCAGCACCGGGACGGTGGGTGAAGCTTTCTTT. The rearrangement links TRBV18 to TRBJ1-1, with D tentatively TRBD1 (5 bases). CDR3 length: 12 amino acids. Germline CDR1 KGHSH, CDR2 LQKENI. Between the trimmed V and J ends, which lost 8 bases and 7 bases, there was a span of 14 bases.

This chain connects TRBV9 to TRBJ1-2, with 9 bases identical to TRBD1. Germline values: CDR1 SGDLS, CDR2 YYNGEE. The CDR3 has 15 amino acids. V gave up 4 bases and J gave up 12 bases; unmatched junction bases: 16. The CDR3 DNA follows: TGTGCCAGCAGCCCCACCAACGGGGACAGGGAAAGAAACACCTTC. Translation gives CASSPTNGDRERNTF.

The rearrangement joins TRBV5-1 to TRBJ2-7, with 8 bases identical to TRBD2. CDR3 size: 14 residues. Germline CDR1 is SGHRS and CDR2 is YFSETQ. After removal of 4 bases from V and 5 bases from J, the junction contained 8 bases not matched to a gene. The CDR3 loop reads CASSPAAGGDEQYF. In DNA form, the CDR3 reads TGCGCCAGCAGCCCCGCGGCGGGGGGCGACGAGCAGTACTTC. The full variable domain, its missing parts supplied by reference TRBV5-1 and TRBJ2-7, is KAGVTQTPRYLIKTRGQQVTLSCSPISGHRSVSWYQQTPGQGLQFLFEYFSETQRNKGNFPGRFSGRQFSNSRSEMNVSTLELGDSALYLCASSPAAGGDEQYFGPGTRLTVT.

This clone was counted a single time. CDR3 residues: CASRRVAPLHF. The CDR3 DNA reads as TGTGCCAGCAGGAGGGTTGCACCCCTCCACTTT. The rearrangement uses TRBV28 and TRBJ1-6; D not certain. V was pared by 6 bases and J by 11 bases, with 8 bases between. The CDR3 totals 11 residues. CDR1 is MDHEN and CDR2 is SYDVKM in the germline V gene.

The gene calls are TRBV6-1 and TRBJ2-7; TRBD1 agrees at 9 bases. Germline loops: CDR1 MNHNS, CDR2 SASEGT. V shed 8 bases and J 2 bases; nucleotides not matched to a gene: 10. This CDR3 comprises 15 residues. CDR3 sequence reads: CASLYDRTGAYEQYF. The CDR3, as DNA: TGTGCCAGCCTATACGACCGGACAGGGGCCTACGAGCAGTACTTC.

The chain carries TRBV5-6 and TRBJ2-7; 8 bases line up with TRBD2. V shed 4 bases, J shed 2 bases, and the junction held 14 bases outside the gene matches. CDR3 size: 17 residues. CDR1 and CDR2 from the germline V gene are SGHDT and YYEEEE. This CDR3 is CASSPAGGAAGAYEQYF. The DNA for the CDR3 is TGTGCCAGCAGCCCGGCTGGGGGAGCAGCGGGGGCCTACGAGCAGTACTTC.

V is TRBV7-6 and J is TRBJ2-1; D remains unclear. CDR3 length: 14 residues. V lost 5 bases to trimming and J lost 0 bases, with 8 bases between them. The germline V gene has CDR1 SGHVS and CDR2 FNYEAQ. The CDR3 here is CASSPSRSYNEQFF. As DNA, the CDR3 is TGTGCCAGCAGCCCCTCGCGCTCCTACAATGAGCAGTTCTTC.

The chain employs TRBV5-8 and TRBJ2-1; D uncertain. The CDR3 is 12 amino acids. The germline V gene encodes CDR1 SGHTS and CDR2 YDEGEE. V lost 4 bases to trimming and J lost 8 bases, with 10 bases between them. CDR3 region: CASSPVRYEQFF. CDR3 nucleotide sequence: TGTGCCAGCAGCCCGGTCCGATATGAGCAGTTCTTC.

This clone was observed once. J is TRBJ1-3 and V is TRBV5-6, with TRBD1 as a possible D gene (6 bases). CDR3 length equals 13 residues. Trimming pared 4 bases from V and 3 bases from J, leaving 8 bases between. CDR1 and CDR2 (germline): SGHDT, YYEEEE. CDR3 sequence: CASSNRVGNTIYF. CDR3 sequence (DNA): TGTGCCAGCAGCAACAGGGTTGGAAACACCATATATTTT.

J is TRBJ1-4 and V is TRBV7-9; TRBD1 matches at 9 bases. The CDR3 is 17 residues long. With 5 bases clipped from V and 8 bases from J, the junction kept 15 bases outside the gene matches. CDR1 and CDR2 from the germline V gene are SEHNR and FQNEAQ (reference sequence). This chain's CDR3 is CASSTRTGVASREKLFF. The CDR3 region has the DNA TGTGCCAGCAGCACTCGGACAGGGGTGGCAAGTAGGGAAAAACTGTTTTTT. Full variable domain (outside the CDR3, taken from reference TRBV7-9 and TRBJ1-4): DTGVSQNPRHKITKRGQNVTFRCDPISEHNRLYWYRQTLGQGPEFLTYFQNEAQLEKSRLLSDRFSAERPKGSFSTLEIQRTEQGDSAMYLCASSTRTGVASREKLFFGSGTQLSVL.

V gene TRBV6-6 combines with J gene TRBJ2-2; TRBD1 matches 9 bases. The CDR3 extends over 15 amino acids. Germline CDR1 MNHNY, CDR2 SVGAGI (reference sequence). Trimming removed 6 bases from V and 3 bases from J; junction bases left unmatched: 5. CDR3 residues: CASRQQGADTGELFF. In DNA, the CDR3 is TGTGCCAGCAGACAACAGGGGGCTGACACCGGGGAGCTGTTTTTT.

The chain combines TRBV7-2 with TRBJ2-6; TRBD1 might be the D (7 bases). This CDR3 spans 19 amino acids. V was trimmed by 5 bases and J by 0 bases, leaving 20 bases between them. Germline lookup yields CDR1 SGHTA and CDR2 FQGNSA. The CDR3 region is CASSGSMTGTLSGANVLTF. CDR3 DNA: TGTGCCAGCAGCGGAAGCATGACAGGGACTCTCTCTGGGGCCAACGTCCTGACTTTC.

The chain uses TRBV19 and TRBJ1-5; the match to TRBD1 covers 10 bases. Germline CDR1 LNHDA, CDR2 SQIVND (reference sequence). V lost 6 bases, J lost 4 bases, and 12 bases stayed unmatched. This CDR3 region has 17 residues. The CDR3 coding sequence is TGTGCCAGTAGACCTGACAGGGGGCTTCTAGGAAATCAGCCCCAGCATTTT. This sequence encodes CASRPDRGLLGNQPQHF. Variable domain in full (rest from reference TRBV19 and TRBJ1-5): DGGITQSPKYLFRKEGQNVTLSCEQNLNHDAMYWYRQDPGQGLRLIYYSQIVNDFQKGDIAEGYSVSREKKESFPLTVTSAQKNPTAFYLCASRPDRGLLGNQPQHFGDGTRLSIL.

The CDR3 loop reads CASSSLGGEQYF. CDR3 DNA sequence: TGTGCCAGCAGTTCCCTCGGCGGCGAGCAGTACTTC. J is TRBJ2-7 and V is TRBV28; the D is unclear. This CDR3 has 12 amino acids. Trimming cost V 4 bases and J 6 bases, with 10 bases left between them. The germline V gene has CDR1 MDHEN and CDR2 SYDVKM. Full variable domain (missing parts from reference TRBV28 and TRBJ2-7): DVKVTQSSRYLVKRTGEKVFLECVQDMDHENMFWYRQDPGLGLRLIYFSYDVKMKEKGDIPEGYSVSREKKERFSLILESASTNQTSMYLCASSSLGGEQYFGPGTRLTVT.

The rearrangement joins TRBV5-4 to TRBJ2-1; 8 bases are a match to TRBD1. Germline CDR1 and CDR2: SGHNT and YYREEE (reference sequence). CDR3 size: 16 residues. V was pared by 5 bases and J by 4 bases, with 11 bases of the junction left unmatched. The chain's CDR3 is CASSPPRGRGYNEQFF. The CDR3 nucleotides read TGTGCCAGCAGTCCCCCCAGGGGGCGAGGTTACAATGAGCAGTTCTTC.